This TCR beta chain stems from a study of cytomegalovirus exposure and HLA in healthy donors. Overall study findings and caveats: Subsequent analysis showed first-cohort TCR clusters tending to co-occur in 120 validation repertoires. Both high specificity and high sensitivity reportedly marked the classifier's diagnosis of cytomegalovirus status.

Points on this clone: Its antigen is undetermined.

Here immunoSEQ multiplex PCR was the method, and the copy in TCRdb shows in-frame clones only, minus some. In the table there are fewer than 200,000 clones, about 90% of which are singletons. The CDR3 runs to 14 residues. Trimming took 2 bases from V and 7 from J; bases not matched to a gene: 5. The germline V gene encodes CDR1 SGHVS and CDR2 FQNEAQ. The validation cohort, a group of over a hundred subjects, included the donors and was separate from the roughly 670-subject first cohort. The sequence derives from a woman under 30 in good health and CMV-seropositive. This chain links TRBV7-8 with TRBJ2-1; 7 bases are a match to TRBD2. The sample consisted of PBMCs. The DNA for the CDR3 is TGTGCCAGCAGCTTACTGGCGGGGGAAAATGAGCAGTTCTTC. Its protein product is CASSLLAGENEQFF.